This section outlines one T cell receptor (beta chain) sequence together with its context. Its antigen is unknown. Template switching with 5'RACE generated the TCR cDNA and added a universal primer site and UMIs. TCRdb re-called the 5' RACE reads with MiXCR, one entry per CDR3 protein. Of 300,000 to 400,000 distinct CDR3 sequences listed, approximately 12% are singletons. The data derive from a study of T cells after yellow fever vaccination. Overall study findings and caveats: Weaker overall, the secondary response nonetheless peaked faster (day 5 versus 15). Overall, a small share of clonotypes was seen in both CD4 and CD8 compartments. In post-booster samples, most primary-vaccination clones reappeared (just under 97% CD4, about 90% CD8).

The CDR3 is 17 amino acids. V lost 4 bases and J lost 0; bases outside the gene matches: 9. Germline loops: CDR1 MDHEN, CDR2 SYDVKM. Sequences were derived from CD4+ T cells sorted from PBMCs, sampled 15 days after the yellow fever booster vaccination. This clonotype originated in a young man who received the YFV17D yellow fever vaccine. The rearrangement links TRBV28 to TRBJ1-5, with 7 positions matching TRBD1. The CDR3 spells CASSWTGDSYSNQPQHF. The CDR3 DNA is TGTGCCAGCAGTTGGACAGGCGACTCTTATAGCAATCAGCCCCAGCATTTT.